The present T cell receptor (beta chain) was sequenced within a study of T cells in Graves' hyperthyroidism and ophthalmopathy (dated by TCRdb to the late 2010s). In the study overall: Peripheral blood samples were taken at initial diagnosis, before any treatment was given. Prospective prediction of ophthalmopathy was tested in an independent validation cohort of under 20 hyperthyroidism patients and 17 patients who later progressed to ophthalmopathy. To identify distinguishing TCR V-J signatures, a discovery cohort of 100 or so patients was used, comprising 40 to 45 with Graves' ophthalmopathy and around 60 with stable Graves' hyperthyroidism. After sampling, hyperthyroidism patients received methimazole starting at 30 mg daily, and ophthalmopathy patients received high-dose intravenous methylprednisolone. In several Graves' hyperthyroidism patients, the study also compared T-cell repertoires from thyroid tissue with T-cell repertoires from blood. According to the paper, TCR Vbeta CDR3 sequencing was carried out on over 130 peripheral blood samples, which came from 40 to 45 ophthalmopathy, approximately 78 hyperthyroidism and roughly 17 progressor patients. The 95 to 100 discovery patients were randomly split 7:3 into training and test sets.

This clonotype was found many times. Its antigen is unknown. No much larger clone exists at a distance of one base, and base qualities are not known. Reading the germline V gene (reference sequence) gives CDR1 SEHNR and CDR2 FQNEAQ. There are 15 amino acids in the CDR3, from cysteine to phenylalanine inclusive. The CDR3 DNA has 45 bases and is translated from base 1. From V the trimming removes 1 base and from J it removes 4 bases, while the gene matches leave 2 bases of the junction unaccounted for. The TCR beta CDR3 regions were amplified from the RNA transcripts. The TCR CDR3 was subjected to a first round of RT-PCR using the HTBI primer set and the Qiagen OneStep RT-PCR kit. A second multiplex PCR round built the libraries, followed by size selection and purification. Paired-end sequencing of the libraries was performed with 100 bp reads on an Illumina HiSeq2000. The source study handled its data this way. SOAPnuke was used to process the raw data, throwing out any read that contained adapters or uncalled bases, had a mean Phred below 15, or lacked an exact constant-primer or identifier match. COPE v1.2.5 was used to merge high-quality paired reads, and clonotypes were defined as unique nucleotide sequences. MiTCR v1.1 was used to align clonotypes to the IMGT TRBV, TRBD and TRBJ reference segments. The analysis was restricted to V-J combinations with a frequency above 0.0001, which together covered 99.2% of the repertoires. A TCS score was defined as the ratio of F50 (clonal expansion) to E x V (chaos), with BLOSUM62-based TCRdist applied between CDR3 peptides within each V-J. Welch's t-statistics and random forest reduced fewer than 550 V-J features to under 15, which were used in a naive Bayes classifier (R e1071). TCRdb redid the processing of the public reads, applying fastp at Q25 and MiXCR, and retained in-frame beta chains. Entries are consolidated by CDR3 protein sequence, retaining the most common genes and DNA. For this entry, the V and J calls and clone size follow TCRdb and not the study's own pipeline. This sample lists some 440,000 distinct CDR3 sequences; 15% to 19% were detected once. Of the sample, 7.5% to 9% falls within the top ten clones.

Graves' hyperthyroidism was defined as stable when no progression to ophthalmopathy occurred over 18 months of follow-up. Hyperthyroidism patients were newly diagnosed, had a disease duration of under 2 months, and were aged 18 to 65 years. The study excluded patients with uncontrolled infections, other autoimmune diseases, pregnancy or lactation. Diagnoses were based on clinical symptoms, serum thyroxine and TRAb, thyroid ultrasound and orbital computed tomography. PBMCs were isolated from more than 9 ml of fresh peripheral blood by Ficoll-Paque density gradient centrifugation. Total RNA was extracted with Trizol reagent, and quality was checked on an Agilent 2100 Bioanalyzer. Broader findings and caveats from the paper: In cross-validation, a model built on a 13 V-J signature told ophthalmopathy apart from stable hyperthyroidism with approximately 91% sensitivity and about 81% specificity, and in testing the same model reached 80%/75%. Sample size was not statistically predetermined, and blinding of investigators to group allocation was not performed. Most expanded thyroid clonotypes (frequency above 0.001) were also found in blood, which suggests that blood repertoires may mirror thyroid immune responses. In validation, progression to ophthalmopathy was predicted by the model with about 70% sensitivity and 72.22% specificity, a median of 6.5 months before onset.

Sequencing was performed on blood. This sequence was found in a woman between 18 and 30 years old with Graves' hyperthyroidism. Recombination joined TRBV7-9 with TRBJ2-1; 9 junctional bases match TRBD1. Here the CDR3 is given as CASSLVGQGYNEQFF. The DNA reads TGTGCCAGCAGCTTAGTGGGACAGGGTTACAATGAGCAGTTCTTC.